Below are 4 T cell receptor beta chains sequenced from a single sample in a study of blood T cells in healthy people across ages. A J-beta primer mix and a sample-barcoded 5' primer were used in a second PCR of roughly 6 to 12 cycles. TCRdb passed the 5' RACE reads through MiXCR, listing each CDR3 protein once. The repertoire holds 800,000 or so distinct CDR3 sequences, with around 25% as singletons. These data were also reused for a study on T cells of mothers and their children.

The sequencing sample was made of blood. The receptors originated from a boy under 18 in good health.

This rearrangement joins TRBV7-8 to TRBJ1-6; TRBD1 aligns across 10 bases. Germline CDR1 and CDR2: SGHVS and FQNEAQ. V was clipped by 5 bases and J by 9 bases; unmatched bases: 7. This CDR3 contains 15 residues. CDR3 loop: CASSPGTGEGSPLHF. CDR3 nucleotide sequence: TGTGCCAGCAGCCCTGGGACAGGGGAGGGTTCACCCCTCCACTTT.

The V gene is TRBV6-5, the J gene TRBJ1-1; TRBD1 might be the D (5 bases). V shed 4 bases and J shed 5 bases, with 17 bases lying between them. This CDR3 has 15 residues. Germline loops: CDR1 MNHEY, CDR2 SVGAGI. Written as DNA, the CDR3 is TGTGCCAGCAGTTGGGGACCTCACGGAGCGACTGAAGCTTTCTTT. Its translation is CASSWGPHGATEAFF.

There are a few counts of this clonotype. The J gene is TRBJ1-1, the V gene TRBV7-2, with D maybe TRBD1 (5 bases). This CDR3 region has 14 residues. Per the germline V gene, CDR1 is SGHTA and CDR2 is FQGNSA. V was cut by 5 bases and J by 1 base, with 11 bases left in between. The CDR3 region is CASSPQAQNTEAFF. CDR3 DNA sequence: TGTGCCAGCAGCCCACAGGCTCAGAACACTGAAGCTTTCTTT.

The V call is TRBV5-1, the J call TRBJ2-2; 10 bases match TRBD1. The CDR3 has 14 residues. Germline V gene data show CDR1 as SGHRS and CDR2 as YFSETQ. V lost 9 bases to trimming and J lost 6 bases; unmatched junction nucleotides: 8. CDR3 sequence: CANIGDRGPGELFF. CDR3 DNA: TGCGCCAACATCGGGGACAGGGGACCCGGGGAGCTGTTTTTT.